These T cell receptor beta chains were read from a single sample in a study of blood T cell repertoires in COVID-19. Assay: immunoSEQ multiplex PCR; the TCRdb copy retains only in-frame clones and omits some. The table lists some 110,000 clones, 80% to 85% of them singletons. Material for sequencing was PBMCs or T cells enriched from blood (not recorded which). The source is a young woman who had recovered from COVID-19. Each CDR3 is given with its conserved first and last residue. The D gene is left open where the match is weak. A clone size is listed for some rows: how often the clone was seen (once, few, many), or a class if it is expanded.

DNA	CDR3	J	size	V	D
TGTGCCAGCAGCTTGGATCGGGGTTTTACTGCTGAAGCTTTCTTT	CASSLDRGFTAEAFF	TRBJ1-1	.	TRBV5-4	.
TGTGCCAGCAGTTCGACTTACAGGGGGCCCAGCGGGAATGAGCAGTTCTTC	CASSSTYRGPSGNEQFF	TRBJ2-1	.	TRBV27	TRBD1
TGTGCCAGCAGCTTAGGGTTTTCGGCAGATACGCAGTATTTT	CASSLGFSADTQYF	TRBJ2-3	.	TRBV7-2	.
TGTGCCAGCAGCTTGGAATCTGTCTATGGCTACACCTTC	CASSLESVYGYTF	TRBJ1-2	.	TRBV5-4	.
TGTGCCACCAGCAGTGGTTTCGGACAGTCCTACGAGCAGTACTTC	CATSSGFGQSYEQYF	TRBJ2-7	.	TRBV15	.
TGTGCCAGCACACAACCCGGACAGGGCTTCTACGAGCAGTACTTC	CASTQPGQGFYEQYF	TRBJ2-7	once	TRBV6-5	TRBD1
TGTGCCAGCAGGAAAACTCAGGGAAGCACAGATACGCAGTATTTT	CASRKTQGSTDTQYF	TRBJ2-3	.	TRBV2	.
TGTGCCACCAGCAGAGATGGGCGGGAGGAGACCCAGTACTTC	CATSRDGREETQYF	TRBJ2-5	few	TRBV15	TRBD2
TGTGCCAGCAGCTTCGGACTGGTTTCGGATACGCAGTATTTT	CASSFGLVSDTQYF	TRBJ2-3	.	TRBV7-9	.
TGTGCCAGCAGTTTACCCACACCGCAGTCAAAAGCTTTCTTT	CASSLPTPQSKAFF	TRBJ1-1	.	TRBV28	.
TGTGCCAGCAGCTCGGGCTCCTACAATGAGCAGTTCTTC	CASSSGSYNEQFF	TRBJ2-1	.	TRBV12-3/TRBV12-4	.
TGTGCCAGCAGCTTAGTCGGACTTAATAGCAATCAGCCCCAGCATTTT	CASSLVGLNSNQPQHF	TRBJ1-5	.	TRBV7-8	.
TGTGCCAGCAGCTTAGGTGGTAGCGACTACGAGCAGTACTTC	CASSLGGSDYEQYF	TRBJ2-7	.	TRBV7-8	.
TGTGCCAGCAGCTTGGGACTAGCATACGAGCAGTACTTC	CASSLGLAYEQYF	TRBJ2-7	few	TRBV7-2	TRBD2
TGTGCCAGCAGTGTTACTAGCGGCCAGACCGATGAGCAGTTCTTC	CASSVTSGQTDEQFF	TRBJ2-1	.	TRBV6-4	TRBD2
TGTGCCAGCTGTCGGGACAGTCCTAACTTCTTTACGCAGTATTTT	CASCRDSPNFFTQYF	TRBJ2-3	.	TRBV6-5	TRBD1
TGTGCCAGCAGCCCCAGGGGTAGCGGGAGGAGCTCCTACGAGCAGTACTTC	CASSPRGSGRSSYEQYF	TRBJ2-7	.	TRBV28	TRBD2
TGTGCCAGCAGCTTGGGGCTAGCGCTCTCCTACAATGAGCAGTTCTTC	CASSLGLALSYNEQFF	TRBJ2-1	once	TRBV5-4	.
TGTGCCAGCAAGCTAGCGGGAGTGAAGGAGACCCAGTACTTC	CASKLAGVKETQYF	TRBJ2-5	once	TRBV25-1	TRBD2
TGTGCCAGCAGCTTAAGAGGGCGGCGGACTAGCGGGAGGGATGAGCAGTTCTTC	CASSLRGRRTSGRDEQFF	TRBJ2-1	.	TRBV7-3	TRBD2
TGTGCCAGCAGTTTACTTGGTCCAGGGACCGGGGAGCTGTTTTTT	CASSLLGPGTGELFF	TRBJ2-2	.	TRBV28	.
TGTGCCAGCATTTCGACTAGCGGGAGCACCGGGGAGCTGTTTTTT	CASISTSGSTGELFF	TRBJ2-2	.	TRBV6-5	TRBD2
TGTGCCAGCAGCTTATTGGCTGCTGAGCAGTTCTTC	CASSLLAAEQFF	TRBJ2-1	.	TRBV7-2	.
TGCAGCGTAGAGGACAGGGCCAGCTCCTACGAGCAGTACTTC	CSVEDRASSYEQYF	TRBJ2-7	.	TRBV29-1	TRBD1
TGTGCCAGCAGCCCCCGGGGGTCCCCCTACAATGAGCAGTTCTTC	CASSPRGSPYNEQFF	TRBJ2-1	.	TRBV9	.
TGTGCCAGCAGCCCAGTATTGAACACTGAAGCTTTCTTT	CASSPVLNTEAFF	TRBJ1-1	.	TRBV7-9	.
TGTGCCACCAGTGATGCGGGACAGTTTAGCAATCAGCCCCAGCATTTT	CATSDAGQFSNQPQHF	TRBJ1-5	.	TRBV24-1	TRBD1
TGTGCCAGCAGTCCCGCTAGTTCAGGCGGGCCTGAAGCTTTCTTT	CASSPASSGGPEAFF	TRBJ1-1	.	TRBV28	.
TGTGCCAGCAGCCCCGCCGGCTTAGCGGGGGATACGCAGTATTTT	CASSPAGLAGDTQYF	TRBJ2-3	.	TRBV6-5	TRBD2
TGTGCCAGCAGCCACCAGGGAACTTATAATTCACCCCTCCACTTT	CASSHQGTYNSPLHF	TRBJ1-6	.	TRBV27	.
TGTGCCAGCACCCCAGGGGCCCCAGATACGCAGTATTTT	CASTPGAPDTQYF	TRBJ2-3	.	TRBV7-9	.
TGTGCCAGCAGCCCGGCCCGTCTAGTCCTGGAGACCCAGTACTTC	CASSPARLVLETQYF	TRBJ2-5	.	TRBV7-9	.